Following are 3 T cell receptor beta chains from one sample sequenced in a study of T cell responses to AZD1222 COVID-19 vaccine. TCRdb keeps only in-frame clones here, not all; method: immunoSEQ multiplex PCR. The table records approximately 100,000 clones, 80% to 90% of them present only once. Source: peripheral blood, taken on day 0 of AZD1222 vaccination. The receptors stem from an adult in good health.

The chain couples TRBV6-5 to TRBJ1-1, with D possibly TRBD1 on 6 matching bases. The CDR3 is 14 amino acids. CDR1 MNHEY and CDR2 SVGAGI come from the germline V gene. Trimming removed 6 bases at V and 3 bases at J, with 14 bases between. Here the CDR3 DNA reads TGTGCCAGCAGGAGGGGGGCGGTGGACACTGAAGCTTTCTTT. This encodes CASRRGAVDTEAFF.

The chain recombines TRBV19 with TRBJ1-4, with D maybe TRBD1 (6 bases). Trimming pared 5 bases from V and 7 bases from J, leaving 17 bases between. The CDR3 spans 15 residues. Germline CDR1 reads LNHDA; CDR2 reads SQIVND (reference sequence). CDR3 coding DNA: TGTGCCAGTAGTCAACAGGCGATAGGGGGTGAAAAACTGTTTTTT. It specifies CASSQQAIGGEKLFF. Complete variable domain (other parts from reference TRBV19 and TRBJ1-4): DGGITQSPKYLFRKEGQNVTLSCEQNLNHDAMYWYRQDPGQGLRLIYYSQIVNDFQKGDIAEGYSVSREKKESFPLTVTSAQKNPTAFYLCASSQQAIGGEKLFFGSGTQLSVL.

CDR3 residues: CATRTGLNTEAFF. The CDR3 bases are TGTGCCACTCGTACAGGGCTGAACACTGAAGCTTTCTTT. The gene calls are TRBV6-6 and TRBJ1-1; D is possibly TRBD1 (6 bases). Germline lookup yields CDR1 MNHNY and CDR2 SVGAGI (reference sequence). CDR3 length equals 13 residues. The V gene lost 10 bases and the J gene lost 0 bases, with 12 bases spanning the gap.